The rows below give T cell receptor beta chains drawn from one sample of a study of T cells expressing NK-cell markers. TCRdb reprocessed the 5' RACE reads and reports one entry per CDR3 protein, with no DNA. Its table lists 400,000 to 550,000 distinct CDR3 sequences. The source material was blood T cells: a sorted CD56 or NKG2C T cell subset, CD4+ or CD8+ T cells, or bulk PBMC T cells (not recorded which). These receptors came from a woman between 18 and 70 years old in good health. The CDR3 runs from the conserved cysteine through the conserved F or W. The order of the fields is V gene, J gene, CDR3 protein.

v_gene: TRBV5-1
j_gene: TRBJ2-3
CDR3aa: CASALGDTQYF

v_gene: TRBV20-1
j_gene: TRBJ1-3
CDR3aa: CSAPENGVNSGNTIYF

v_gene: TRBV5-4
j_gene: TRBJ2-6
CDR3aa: CASSRIASSANVLTF

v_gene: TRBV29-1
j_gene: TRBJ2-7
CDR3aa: CSVEGTSVGQYF

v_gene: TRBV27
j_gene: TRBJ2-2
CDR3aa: CASSPDVGDRGELFF

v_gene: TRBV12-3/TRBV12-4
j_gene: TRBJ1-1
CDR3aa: CASSPGHMGTEAFF

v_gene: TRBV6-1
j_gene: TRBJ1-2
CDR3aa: CASRGSQNYGYTF

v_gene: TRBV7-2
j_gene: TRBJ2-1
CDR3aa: CATGEATAYNEQFF

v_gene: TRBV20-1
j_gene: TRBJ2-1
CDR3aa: CSARGPRNEQFF

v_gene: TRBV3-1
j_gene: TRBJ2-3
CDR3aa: CASSQGAWEDTQYF

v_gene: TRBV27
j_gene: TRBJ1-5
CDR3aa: CASSPWGQGGGQPQHF

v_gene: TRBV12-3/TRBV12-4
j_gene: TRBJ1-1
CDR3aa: CASSEQGRVTEAFF

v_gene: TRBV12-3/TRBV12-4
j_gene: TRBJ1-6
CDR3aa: CASSPSGDGNSPLHF

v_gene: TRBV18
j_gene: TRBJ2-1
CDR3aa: CASSPVGTSYNEQFF

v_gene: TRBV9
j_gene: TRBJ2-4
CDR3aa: CASSPVSGGLPNIQYF

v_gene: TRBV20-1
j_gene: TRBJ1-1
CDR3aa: CSARVEDSQNTEAFF

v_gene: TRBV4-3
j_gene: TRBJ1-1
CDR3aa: CASSQFRGTEAFF

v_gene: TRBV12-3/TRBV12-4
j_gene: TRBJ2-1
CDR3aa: CASSTGNYNEQFF

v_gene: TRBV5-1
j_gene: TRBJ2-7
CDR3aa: CASTNTGSEQYF

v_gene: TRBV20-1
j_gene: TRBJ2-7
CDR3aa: CSASPADRYEQYF

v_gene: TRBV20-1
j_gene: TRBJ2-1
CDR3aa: CSARMPWDRTVPLGEQFF

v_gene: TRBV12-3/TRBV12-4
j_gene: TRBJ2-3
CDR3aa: CASSGTSGGAVQYF

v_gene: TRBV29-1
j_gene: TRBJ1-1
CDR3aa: CSVDAWELAFF

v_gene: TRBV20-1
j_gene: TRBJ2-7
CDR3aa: CSARDLPSGSYEQYF

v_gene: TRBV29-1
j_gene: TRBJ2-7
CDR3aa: CSALNPPYEQYF

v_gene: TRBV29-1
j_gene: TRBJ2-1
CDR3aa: CSSVGPARDYNEQFF

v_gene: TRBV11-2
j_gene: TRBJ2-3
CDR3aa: CASSGLATRPARTDTQYF

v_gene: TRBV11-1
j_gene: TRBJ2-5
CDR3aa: CASSLASIMAGGPETQYF

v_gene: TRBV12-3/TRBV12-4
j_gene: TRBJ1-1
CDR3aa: CASSWDRTSMNTEAFF

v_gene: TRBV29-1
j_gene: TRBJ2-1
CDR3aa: CSVGLGRSYYNEQFF

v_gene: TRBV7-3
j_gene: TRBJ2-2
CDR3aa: CASSLKASGNTGELFF

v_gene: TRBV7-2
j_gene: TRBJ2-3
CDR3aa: CASSASTDTQYF

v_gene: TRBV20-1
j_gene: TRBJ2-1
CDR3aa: CSAAPGREGRYGQFF